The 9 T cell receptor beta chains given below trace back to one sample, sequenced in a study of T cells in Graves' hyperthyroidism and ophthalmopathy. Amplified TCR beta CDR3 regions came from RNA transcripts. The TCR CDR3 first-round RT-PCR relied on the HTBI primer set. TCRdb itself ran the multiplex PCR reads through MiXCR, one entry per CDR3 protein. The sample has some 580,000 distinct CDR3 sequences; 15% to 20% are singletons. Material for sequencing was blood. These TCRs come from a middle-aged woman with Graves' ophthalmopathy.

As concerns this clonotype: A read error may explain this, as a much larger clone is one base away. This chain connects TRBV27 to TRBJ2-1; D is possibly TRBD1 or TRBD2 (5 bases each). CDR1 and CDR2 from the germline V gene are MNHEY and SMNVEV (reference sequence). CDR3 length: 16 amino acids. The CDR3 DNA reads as TGTGCCAGCAGCTTATCAGGGTCTAGCTCCCACAATGAGCAGTTCTTC. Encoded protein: CASSLSGSSSHNEQFF.

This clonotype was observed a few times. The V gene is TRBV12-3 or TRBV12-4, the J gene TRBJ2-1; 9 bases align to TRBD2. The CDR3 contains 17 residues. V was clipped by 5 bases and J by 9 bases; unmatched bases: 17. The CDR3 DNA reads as TGTGCCAGCAGTCCCCGGGGGGGGCGGGGGGGCCTTGGTGAGCAGTTCTTC. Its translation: CASSPRGGRGGLGEQFF.

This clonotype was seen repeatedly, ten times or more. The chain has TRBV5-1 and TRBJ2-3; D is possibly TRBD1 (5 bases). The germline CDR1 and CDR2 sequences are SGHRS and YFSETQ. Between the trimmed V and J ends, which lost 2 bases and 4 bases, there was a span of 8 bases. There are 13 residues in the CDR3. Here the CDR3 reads CASSFTGPDTQYF. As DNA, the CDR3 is TGCGCCAGCAGCTTCACAGGACCAGATACGCAGTATTTT.

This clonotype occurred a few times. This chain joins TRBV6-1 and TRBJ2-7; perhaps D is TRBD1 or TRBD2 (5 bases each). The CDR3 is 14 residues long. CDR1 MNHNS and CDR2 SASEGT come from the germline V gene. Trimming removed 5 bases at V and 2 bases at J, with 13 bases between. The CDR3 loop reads CASSYSGDPYEQYF. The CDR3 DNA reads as TGTGCCAGCAGTTATTCTGGGGACCCCTACGAGCAGTACTTC.

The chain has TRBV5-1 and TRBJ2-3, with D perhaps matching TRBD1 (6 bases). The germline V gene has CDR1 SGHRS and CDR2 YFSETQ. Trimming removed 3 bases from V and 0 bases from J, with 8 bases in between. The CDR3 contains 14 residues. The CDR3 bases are TGCGCCAGCAGCTGGACAGAGAGCACAGATACGCAGTATTTT. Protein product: CASSWTESTDTQYF.

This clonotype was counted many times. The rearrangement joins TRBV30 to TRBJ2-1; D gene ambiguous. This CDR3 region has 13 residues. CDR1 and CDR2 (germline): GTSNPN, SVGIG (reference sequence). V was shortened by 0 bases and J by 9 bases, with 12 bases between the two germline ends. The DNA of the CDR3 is TGTGCCTGGAGTGTACAAGGGTTTGGTGAGCAGTTCTTC. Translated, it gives CAWSVQGFGEQFF.

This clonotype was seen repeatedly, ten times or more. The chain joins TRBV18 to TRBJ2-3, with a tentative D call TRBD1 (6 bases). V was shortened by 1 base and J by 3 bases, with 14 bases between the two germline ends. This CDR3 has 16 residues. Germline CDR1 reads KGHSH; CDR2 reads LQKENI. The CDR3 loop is CASSPRRDTLTDTQYF. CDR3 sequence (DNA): TGTGCCAGCTCACCACGACGGGACACCCTTACAGATACGCAGTATTTT.

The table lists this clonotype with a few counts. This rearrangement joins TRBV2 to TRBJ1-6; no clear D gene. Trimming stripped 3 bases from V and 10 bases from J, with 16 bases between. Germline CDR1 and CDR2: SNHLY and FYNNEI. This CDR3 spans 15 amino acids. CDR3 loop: CASSEAARLNSPLHF. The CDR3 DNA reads TGTGCCAGCAGTGAGGCCGCTAGGTTGAACTCACCCCTCCACTTT.

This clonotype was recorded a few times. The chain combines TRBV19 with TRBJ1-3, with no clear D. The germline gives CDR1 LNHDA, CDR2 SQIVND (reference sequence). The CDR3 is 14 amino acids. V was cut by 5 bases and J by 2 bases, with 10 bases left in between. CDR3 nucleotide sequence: TGTGCCAGTAGTGTAAATGTTCCTGGAAACACCATATATTTT. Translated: CASSVNVPGNTIYF.